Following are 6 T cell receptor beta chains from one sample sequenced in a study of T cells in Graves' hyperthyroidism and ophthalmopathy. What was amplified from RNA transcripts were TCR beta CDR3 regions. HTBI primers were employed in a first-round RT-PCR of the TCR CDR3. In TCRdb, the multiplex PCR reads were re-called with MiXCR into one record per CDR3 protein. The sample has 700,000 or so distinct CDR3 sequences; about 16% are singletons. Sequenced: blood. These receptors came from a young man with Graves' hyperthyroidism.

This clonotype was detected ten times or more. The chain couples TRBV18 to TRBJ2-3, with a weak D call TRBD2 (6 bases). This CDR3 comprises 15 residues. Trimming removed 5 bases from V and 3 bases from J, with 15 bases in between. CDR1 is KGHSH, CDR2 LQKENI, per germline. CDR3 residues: CASSSSGTDTDTQYF. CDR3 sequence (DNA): TGTGCCAGCTCATCCTCCGGGACTGATACAGATACGCAGTATTTT.

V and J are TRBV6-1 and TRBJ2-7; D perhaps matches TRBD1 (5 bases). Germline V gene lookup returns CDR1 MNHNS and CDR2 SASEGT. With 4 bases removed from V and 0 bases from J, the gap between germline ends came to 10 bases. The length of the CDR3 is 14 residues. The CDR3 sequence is CASSVGRASYEQYF. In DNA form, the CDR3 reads TGTGCCAGCAGTGTAGGCAGGGCCTCCTACGAGCAGTACTTC.

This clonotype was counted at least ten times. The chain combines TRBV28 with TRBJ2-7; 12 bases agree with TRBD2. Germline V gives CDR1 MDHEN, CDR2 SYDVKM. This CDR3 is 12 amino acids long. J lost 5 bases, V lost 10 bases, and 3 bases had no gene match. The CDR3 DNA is TGTGCCACGACTAGCGGGGGCAACGAGCAGTACTTC. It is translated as CATTSGGNEQYF. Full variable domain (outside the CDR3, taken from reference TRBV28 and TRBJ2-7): DVKVTQSSRYLVKRTGEKVFLECVQDMDHENMFWYRQDPGLGLRLIYFSYDVKMKEKGDIPEGYSVSREKKERFSLILESASTNQTSMYLCATTSGGNEQYFGPGTRLTVT.

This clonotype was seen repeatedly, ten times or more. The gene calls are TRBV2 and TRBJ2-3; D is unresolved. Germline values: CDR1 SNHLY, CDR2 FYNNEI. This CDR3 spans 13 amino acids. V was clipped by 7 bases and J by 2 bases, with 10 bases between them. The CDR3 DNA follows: TGTGCCAGCACGAGAATGAACACAGATACGCAGTATTTT. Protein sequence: CASTRMNTDTQYF.

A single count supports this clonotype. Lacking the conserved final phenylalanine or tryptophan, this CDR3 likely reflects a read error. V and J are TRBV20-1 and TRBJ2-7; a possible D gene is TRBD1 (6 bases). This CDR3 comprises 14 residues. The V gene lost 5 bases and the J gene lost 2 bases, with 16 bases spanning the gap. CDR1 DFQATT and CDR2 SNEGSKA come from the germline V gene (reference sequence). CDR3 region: CSAVRDTATYEQYS. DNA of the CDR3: TGCAGTGCTGTCCGGGACACCGCAACCTACGAGCAGTACTCC.

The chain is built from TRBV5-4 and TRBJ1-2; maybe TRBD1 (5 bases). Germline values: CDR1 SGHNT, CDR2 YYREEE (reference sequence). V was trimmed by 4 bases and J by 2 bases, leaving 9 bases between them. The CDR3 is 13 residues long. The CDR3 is CASSGGTNYGYTF. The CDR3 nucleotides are TGTGCCAGCAGCGGGGGAACCAACTATGGCTACACCTTC.